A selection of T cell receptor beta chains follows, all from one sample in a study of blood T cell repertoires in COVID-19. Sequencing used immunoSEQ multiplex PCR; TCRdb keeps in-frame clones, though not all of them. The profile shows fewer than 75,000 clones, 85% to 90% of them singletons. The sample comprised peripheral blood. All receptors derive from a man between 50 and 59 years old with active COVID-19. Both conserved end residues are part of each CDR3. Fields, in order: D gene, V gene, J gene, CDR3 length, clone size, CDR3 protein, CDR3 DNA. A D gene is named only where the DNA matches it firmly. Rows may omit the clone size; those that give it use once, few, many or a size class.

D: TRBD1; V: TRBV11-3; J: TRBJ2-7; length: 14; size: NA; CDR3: CASSSGQGAGEQYF; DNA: TGTGCCAGCAGCTCGGGACAGGGGGCAGGGGAGCAGTACTTC
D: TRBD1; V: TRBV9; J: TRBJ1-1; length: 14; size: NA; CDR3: CASSTRQGNTEAFF; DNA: TGTGCCAGCAGCACCCGACAGGGAAACACTGAAGCTTTCTTT
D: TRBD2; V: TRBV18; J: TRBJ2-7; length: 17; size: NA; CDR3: CASSLGASGLSSYEQYF; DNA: TGTGCCAGCTCACTCGGGGCTAGCGGGCTTAGCTCCTACGAGCAGTACTTC
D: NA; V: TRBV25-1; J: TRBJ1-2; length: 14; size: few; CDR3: CASKGLPSNYGYTF; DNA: TGTGCCAGCAAGGGGCTCCCATCTAACTATGGCTACACCTTC
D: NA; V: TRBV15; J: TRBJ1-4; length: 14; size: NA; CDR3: CATTPPGPNEKLFF; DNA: TGTGCCACCACCCCCCCAGGGCCGAACGAAAAACTGTTTTTT
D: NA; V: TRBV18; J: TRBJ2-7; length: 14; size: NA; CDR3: CASSPQGGGNEQYF; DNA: TGTGCCAGCTCACCACAAGGGGGCGGGAACGAGCAGTACTTC
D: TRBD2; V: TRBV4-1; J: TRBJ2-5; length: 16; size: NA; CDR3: CASSQPTSGRPETQYF; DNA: TGCGCCAGCAGCCAACCGACTAGCGGGAGGCCCGAGACCCAGTACTTC
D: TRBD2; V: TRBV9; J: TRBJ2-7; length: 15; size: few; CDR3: CASSLSGTSGYEQYF; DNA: TGTGCCAGCAGCCTCTCCGGGACTAGCGGTTACGAGCAGTACTTC
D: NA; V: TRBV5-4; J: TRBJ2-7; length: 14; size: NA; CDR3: CASSLRLAGSEQYF; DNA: TGTGCCAGCAGCTTGAGGCTAGCCGGGAGCGAGCAGTACTTC
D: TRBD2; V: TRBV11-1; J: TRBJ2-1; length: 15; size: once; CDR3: CASSLGTSGVNEQFF; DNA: TGTGCCAGCAGCTTAGGGACTAGCGGGGTCAATGAGCAGTTCTTC
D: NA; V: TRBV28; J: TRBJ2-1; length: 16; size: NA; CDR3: CASSFSGGNPYNEQFF; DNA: TGTGCCAGCAGTTTTTCTGGCGGGAATCCCTACAATGAGCAGTTCTTC
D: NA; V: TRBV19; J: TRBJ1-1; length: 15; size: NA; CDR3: CASSAPQGRNTEAFF; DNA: TGTGCCAGTAGTGCCCCCCAGGGTAGAAACACTGAAGCTTTCTTT
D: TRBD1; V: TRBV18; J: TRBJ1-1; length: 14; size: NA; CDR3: CASSAGTVNTEAFF; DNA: TGTGCCAGCTCAGCCGGGACAGTGAACACTGAAGCTTTCTTT
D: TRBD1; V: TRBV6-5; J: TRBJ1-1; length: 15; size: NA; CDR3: CASSRRTGGRPEAFF; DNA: TGTGCCAGCAGTCGACGGACAGGGGGGAGGCCTGAAGCTTTCTTT
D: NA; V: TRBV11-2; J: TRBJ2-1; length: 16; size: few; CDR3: CASSLGWELGNNEQFF; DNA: TGTGCCAGCAGCTTAGGGTGGGAGTTAGGGAACAATGAGCAGTTCTTC
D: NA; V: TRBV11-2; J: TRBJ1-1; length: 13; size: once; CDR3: CASSLGGATEAFF; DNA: TGTGCCAGCAGCTTAGGGGGCGCTACTGAAGCTTTCTTT
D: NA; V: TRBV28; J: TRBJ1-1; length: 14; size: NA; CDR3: CASSLGTLNTEAFF; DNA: TGTGCCAGCAGTTTAGGGACATTGAACACTGAAGCTTTCTTT
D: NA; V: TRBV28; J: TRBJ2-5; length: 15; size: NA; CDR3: CASSLRVSVRETQYF; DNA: TGTGCCAGCAGTCTCCGGGTTTCTGTCCGGGAGACCCAGTACTTC
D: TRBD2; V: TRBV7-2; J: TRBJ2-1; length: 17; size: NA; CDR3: CASSQGLAGPGNNEQFF; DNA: TGTGCCAGCAGCCAGGGACTAGCGGGTCCTGGTAACAATGAGCAGTTCTTC
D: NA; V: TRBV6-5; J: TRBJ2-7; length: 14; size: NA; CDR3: CAAGLGGPAYEQYF; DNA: TGTGCCGCGGGGCTGGGGGGGCCGGCCTACGAGCAGTACTTC